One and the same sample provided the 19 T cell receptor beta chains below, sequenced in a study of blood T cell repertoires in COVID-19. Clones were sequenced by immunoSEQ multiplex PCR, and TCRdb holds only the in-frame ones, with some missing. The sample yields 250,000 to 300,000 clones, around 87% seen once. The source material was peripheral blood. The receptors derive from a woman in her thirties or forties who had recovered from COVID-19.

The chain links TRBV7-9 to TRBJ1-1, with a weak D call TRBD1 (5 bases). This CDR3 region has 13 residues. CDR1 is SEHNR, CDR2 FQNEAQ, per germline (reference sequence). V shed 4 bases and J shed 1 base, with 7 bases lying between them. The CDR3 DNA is TGTGCCAGCAGCTCCAGGGCGAACACTGAAGCTTTCTTT. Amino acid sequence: CASSSRANTEAFF.

The CDR3 nucleotides read TGTGCCAGCAGGGGGACAGGGCATGGCTACACCTTC. This encodes CASRGTGHGYTF. The V call is TRBV12-3 or TRBV12-4, the J call TRBJ1-2, with 9 nucleotides matching TRBD1. The CDR3 is 12 amino acids. Unmatched junction bases numbered 2, after V lost 6 bases and J lost 6 bases.

The CDR3 region is CASSRTSGFVGEQFF. In DNA, the CDR3 is TGCGCCAGCAGCCGGACTAGCGGTTTTGTGGGTGAGCAGTTCTTC. The rearrangement joins TRBV5-1 to TRBJ2-1; 10 bases align to TRBD2. The CDR3 covers 15 residues. The V gene end was trimmed by 4 bases and the J gene end by 9 bases; junction bases not matched to a gene: 10. Germline V gene data show CDR1 as SGHRS and CDR2 as YFSETQ.

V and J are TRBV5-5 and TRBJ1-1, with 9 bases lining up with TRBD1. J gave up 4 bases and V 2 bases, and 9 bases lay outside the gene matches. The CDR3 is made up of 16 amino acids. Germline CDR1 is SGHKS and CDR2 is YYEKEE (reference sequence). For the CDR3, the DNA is TGTGCCAGCAGCTTAAGTCCTAAGACAGGGGGCACTGAAGCTTTCTTT. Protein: CASSLSPKTGGTEAFF.

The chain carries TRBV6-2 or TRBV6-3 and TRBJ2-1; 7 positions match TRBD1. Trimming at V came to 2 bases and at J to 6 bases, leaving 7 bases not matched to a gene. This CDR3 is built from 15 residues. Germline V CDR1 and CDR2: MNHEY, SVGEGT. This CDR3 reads CASSYGQGVLNEQFF. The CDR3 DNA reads TGTGCCAGCAGTTACGGGCAGGGGGTCCTCAATGAGCAGTTCTTC.

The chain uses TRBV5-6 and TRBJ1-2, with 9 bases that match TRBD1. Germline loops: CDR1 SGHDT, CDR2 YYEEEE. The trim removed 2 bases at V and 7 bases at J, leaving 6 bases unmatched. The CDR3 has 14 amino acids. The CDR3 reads CASSFPGTGFGYTF. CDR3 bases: TGTGCCAGCAGCTTCCCCGGGACAGGGTTTGGCTACACCTTC.

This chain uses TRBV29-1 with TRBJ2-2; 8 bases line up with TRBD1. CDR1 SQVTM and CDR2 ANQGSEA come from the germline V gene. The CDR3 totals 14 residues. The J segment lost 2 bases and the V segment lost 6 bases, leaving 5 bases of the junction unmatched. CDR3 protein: CSVGQEINTGELFF. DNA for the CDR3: TGCAGCGTGGGACAGGAGATAAACACCGGGGAGCTGTTTTTT.

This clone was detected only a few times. CDR3 in DNA: TGTGCCAGCTCACCATCCTCCTCCAACGGGTGGCGGGGGAACTACGAGCAGTACTTC. As protein: CASSPSSSNGWRGNYEQYF. The genes are TRBV18 and TRBJ2-7, with 7 bases fitting TRBD2. CDR3 length: 19 residues. Germline V lookup: CDR1 KGHSH, CDR2 LQKENI. V gave up 2 bases and J gave up 3 bases; unmatched junction bases: 19.

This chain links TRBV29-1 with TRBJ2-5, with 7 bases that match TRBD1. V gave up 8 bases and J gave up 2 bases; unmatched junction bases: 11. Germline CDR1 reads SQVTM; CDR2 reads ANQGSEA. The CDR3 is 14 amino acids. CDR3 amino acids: CSTLDGTEQETQYF. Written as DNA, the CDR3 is TGCAGCACCCTGGACGGGACAGAACAAGAGACCCAGTACTTC.

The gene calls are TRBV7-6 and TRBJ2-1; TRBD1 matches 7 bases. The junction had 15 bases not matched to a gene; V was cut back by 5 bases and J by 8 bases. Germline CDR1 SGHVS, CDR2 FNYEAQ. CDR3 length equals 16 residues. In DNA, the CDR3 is TGTGCCAGCAGCGCAGGGGTAGGGGGCCTCTTCGATGAGCAGTTCTTC. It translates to CASSAGVGGLFDEQFF.

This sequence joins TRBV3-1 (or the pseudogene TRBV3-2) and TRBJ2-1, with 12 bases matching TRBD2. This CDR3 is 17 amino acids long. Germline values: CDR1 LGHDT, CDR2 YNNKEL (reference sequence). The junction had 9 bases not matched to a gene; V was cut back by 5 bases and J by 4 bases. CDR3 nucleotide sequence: TGTGCCAGCAGCGGACTAGCGGGGATCGTTTTTTACAATGAGCAGTTCTTC. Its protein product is CASSGLAGIVFYNEQFF.

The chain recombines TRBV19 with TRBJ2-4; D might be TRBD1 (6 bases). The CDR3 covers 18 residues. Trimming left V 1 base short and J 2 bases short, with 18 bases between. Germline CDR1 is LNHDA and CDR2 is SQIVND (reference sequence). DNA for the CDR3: TGTGCCAGTAGTATAGCCGATGAAAGGGACACCACCAAAAACATTCAGTACTTC. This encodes CASSIADERDTTKNIQYF. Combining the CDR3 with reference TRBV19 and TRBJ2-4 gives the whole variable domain DGGITQSPKYLFRKEGQNVTLSCEQNLNHDAMYWYRQDPGQGLRLIYYSQIVNDFQKGDIAEGYSVSREKKESFPLTVTSAQKNPTAFYLCASSIADERDTTKNIQYFGAGTRLSVL.

CDR3 sequence reads: CASKATGNEQFF. CDR3 DNA: TGTGCCAGCAAAGCGACAGGGAATGAGCAGTTCTTC. The rearrangement uses TRBV12-3 or TRBV12-4 and TRBJ2-1; 7 bases match TRBD1. V gave up 7 bases and J gave up 7 bases; unmatched junction bases: 4. This CDR3 is 12 amino acids long.

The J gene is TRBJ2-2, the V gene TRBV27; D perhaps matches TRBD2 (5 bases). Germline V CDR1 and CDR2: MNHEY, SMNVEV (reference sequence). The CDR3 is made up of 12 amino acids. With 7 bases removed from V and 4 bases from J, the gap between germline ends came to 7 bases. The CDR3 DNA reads TGTGCCAGCAAGGGAGTCACCGGGGAGCTGTTTTTT. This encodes CASKGVTGELFF.

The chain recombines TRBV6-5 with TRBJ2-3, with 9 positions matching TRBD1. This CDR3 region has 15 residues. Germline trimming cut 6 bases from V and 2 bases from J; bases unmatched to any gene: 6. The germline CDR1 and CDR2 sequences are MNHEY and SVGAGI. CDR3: CASRYGTGSTDTQYF. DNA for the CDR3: TGTGCCAGCAGATACGGGACAGGGTCCACAGATACGCAGTATTTT.

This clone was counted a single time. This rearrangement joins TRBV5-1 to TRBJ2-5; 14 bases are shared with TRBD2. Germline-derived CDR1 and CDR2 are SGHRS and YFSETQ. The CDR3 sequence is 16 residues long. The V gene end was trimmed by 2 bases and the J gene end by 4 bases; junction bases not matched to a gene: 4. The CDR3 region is CASSFGLAGGAETQYF. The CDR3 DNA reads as TGCGCCAGCAGCTTTGGACTAGCGGGGGGAGCAGAGACCCAGTACTTC. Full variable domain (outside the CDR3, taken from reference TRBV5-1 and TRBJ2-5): KAGVTQTPRYLIKTRGQQVTLSCSPISGHRSVSWYQQTPGQGLQFLFEYFSETQRNKGNFPGRFSGRQFSNSRSEMNVSTLELGDSALYLCASSFGLAGGAETQYFGPGTRLLVL.

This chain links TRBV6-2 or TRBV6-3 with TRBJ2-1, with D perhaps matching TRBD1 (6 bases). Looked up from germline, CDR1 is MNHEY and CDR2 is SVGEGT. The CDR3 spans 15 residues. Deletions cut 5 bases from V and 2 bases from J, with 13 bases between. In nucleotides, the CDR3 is TGTGCCAGCAGTGAGGGGGTTTCCGCCTACAATGAGCAGTTCTTC. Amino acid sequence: CASSEGVSAYNEQFF.

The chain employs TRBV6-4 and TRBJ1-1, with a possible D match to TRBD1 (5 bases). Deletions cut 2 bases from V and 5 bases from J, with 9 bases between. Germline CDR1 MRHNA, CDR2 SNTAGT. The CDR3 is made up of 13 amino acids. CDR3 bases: TGTGCCAGCAGTGACACGCAGGGAACTGAAGCTTTCTTT. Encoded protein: CASSDTQGTEAFF.

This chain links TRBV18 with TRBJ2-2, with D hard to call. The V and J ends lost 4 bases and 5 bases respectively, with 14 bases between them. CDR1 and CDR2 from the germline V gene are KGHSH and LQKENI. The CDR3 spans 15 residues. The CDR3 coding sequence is TGTGCCAGCTCACTTTCCCGAGGCAGAACCGGGGAGCTGTTTTTT. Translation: CASSLSRGRTGELFF. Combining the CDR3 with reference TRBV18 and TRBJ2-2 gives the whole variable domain NAGVMQNPRHLVRRRGQEARLRCSPMKGHSHVYWYRQLPEEGLKFMVYLQKENIIDESGMPKERFSAEFPKEGPSILRIQQVVRGDSAAYFCASSLSRGRTGELFFGEGSRLTVL.